These 13 T cell receptor beta chains were sequenced from one sample in a study of blood T cells in healthy people across ages. Together with a sample-barcoded 5' primer, a J-beta primer mix was included in a second PCR lasting roughly 7 to 11 cycles. A single record per CDR3 protein comes from TCRdb applying MiXCR to the 5' RACE reads. Of fewer than 750,000 distinct CDR3 sequences in the sample, 40% to 50% are singletons; the top ten hold approximately 23%. Sample: blood. Receptor source: a man at least 80 years old in good health.

Points on this clonotype: The junction departs from the called germline gene at one end, perhaps through a read error. The chain couples TRBV6-6 to TRBJ2-5; 15 nucleotides align to TRBD2. This CDR3 has 16 residues. Germline V CDR1 and CDR2: MNHNY, SVGAGI (reference sequence). CDR3 nucleotides: TGTGCCAGCGGTTACTCCGGGACTAGCGGGAGGGAGACCCAGTACTTC. This translates into CASGYSGTSGRETQYF.

With regard to this clonotype: A much bigger clone sits one base away, suggesting this may be a read error. The rearrangement uses TRBV29-1 and TRBJ2-3; 9 bases fit TRBD2. Germline V gives CDR1 SQVTM, CDR2 ANQGSEA. This CDR3 is built from 14 residues. The CDR3 region has the DNA TGCGGCGTGGACCCCGGACTAGCGACAGATACGCAGTATTTT. Protein: CGVDPGLATDTQYF.

This clonotype was found a few times. The chain combines TRBV27 with TRBJ2-7, with 9 bases matching TRBD1. Trimming removed 6 bases from V and 2 bases from J; junction bases left unmatched: 8. CDR3 length: 15 amino acids. From germline, CDR1 is MNHEY and CDR2 SMNVEV (reference sequence). The CDR3 DNA sequence: TGTGCCAGCAGCTTTGACAGGGGGGGTACCTACGAGCAGTACTTC. Amino acids: CASSFDRGGTYEQYF.

The chain carries TRBV20-1 and TRBJ2-1, with 12 bases matching TRBD2. The length of the CDR3 is 14 residues. CDR1 is DFQATT, CDR2 SNEGSKA, per germline (reference sequence). J was trimmed by 6 bases and V by 3 bases; bases with no gene match: 3. CDR3 residues: CSASETSGGNEQFF. DNA of the CDR3: TGCAGTGCTAGCGAGACTAGCGGGGGCAATGAGCAGTTCTTC.

As regards this clonotype: The junction departs from germline at one end; a sequencing error may be responsible. The chain combines TRBV5-1 with TRBJ2-6; D uncertain. Germline loops: CDR1 SGHRS, CDR2 YFSETQ. This CDR3 has 13 residues. In DNA, the CDR3 is TGCGCCAGCAGAACCTCTGTGGCCAACGTCCTGACTTTC. This codes for CASRTSVANVLTF.

A note on this clonotype: This may stem from a read error, because a much larger clone lies one nucleotide away. The J gene is TRBJ1-4, the V gene TRBV7-9; D is unclear. CDR1 SEHNR and CDR2 FQNEAQ come from the germline V gene (reference sequence). This CDR3 spans 16 amino acids. The CDR3 nucleotides read TGTGTCAGCAGCTTCGGGTCAGGCGGTGAGAGTGAAAAACTGTTTTTT. Amino acids: CVSSFGSGGESEKLFF.

The chain combines TRBV24-1 with TRBJ2-5; TRBD1 agrees at 7 bases. Germline loops: CDR1 KGHDR, CDR2 SFDVKD. The CDR3 sequence is 14 residues long. The ends lost 6 bases at V and 4 bases at J; junction bases unmatched: 7. This chain's CDR3 is CATSRGQASETQYF. CDR3 DNA: TGTGCCACCAGTAGGGGGCAGGCCTCAGAGACCCAGTACTTC.

The J gene is TRBJ2-4, the V gene TRBV20-1; 9 bases agree with TRBD1. The CDR3 length is 13 residues. The germline gives CDR1 DFQATT, CDR2 SNEGSKA (reference sequence). The J segment lost 8 bases and the V segment lost 5 bases, leaving 7 bases of the junction unmatched. The DNA for the CDR3 is TGCAGTGCTCTCCGGACAGGGGAGGACATTCAGTACTTC. This translates into CSALRTGEDIQYF.

The sample holds a few counts of this clonotype. The CDR3 protein is CASSPRRGATRNEQFF. In DNA, the CDR3 is TGTGCCAGCAGCCCCCGGAGGGGGGCGACTAGAAATGAGCAGTTCTTC. The chain uses TRBV9 and TRBJ2-1, with D perhaps TRBD1 or TRBD2 (6 bases each). The V gene lost 4 bases and the J gene lost 7 bases, with 21 bases spanning the gap. The CDR3 has 16 residues. Germline V gene lookup returns CDR1 SGDLS and CDR2 YYNGEE.

The V and J genes are TRBV5-1 and TRBJ2-1, with a possible D match to TRBD2 (5 bases). Per germline, CDR1 SGHRS and CDR2 YFSETQ. This CDR3 comprises 16 residues. Deletions cut 4 bases from V and 1 base from J, with 15 bases between. CDR3 bases: TGCGCCAGCAGCCGGGAAGGCGACCCTTCCTACAATGAGCAGTTCTTC. It codes for CASSREGDPSYNEQFF.

The chain links TRBV15 to TRBJ2-2; D is unresolved. The CDR3 consists of 14 residues. The germline CDR1 and CDR2 sequences are LNHNV and YYDKDF (reference sequence). The V gene lost 5 bases and the J gene lost 6 bases, with 13 bases spanning the gap. The CDR3, as DNA: TGTGCCACCAGCGTCCCGCCCCCGGCCGGGGAGCTGTTTTTT. Translation gives CATSVPPPAGELFF.

This clonotype occurred a few times. The chain uses TRBV9 and TRBJ2-7, with D possibly matching TRBD1 (6 bases). V gave up 4 bases and J gave up 2 bases, with 22 bases separating them. CDR3 size: 17 residues. The V gene's germline CDR1 is SGDLS and CDR2 YYNGEE. Here the CDR3 reads CASSPSLTGTGTYEQYF. Written as DNA, the CDR3 is TGTGCCAGCAGCCCGAGCTTAACAGGGACGGGGACCTACGAGCAGTACTTC.

J is TRBJ2-7 and V is TRBV11-2; TRBD2 matches at 8 bases. The CDR3 runs to 14 residues. V trimming: 5 bases; J trimming: 2 bases; junction bases outside the gene matches: 5. Germline CDR1 and CDR2: SGHAT and FQNNGV. This CDR3 reads CASSGEREPYEQYF. DNA for the CDR3: TGTGCCAGCAGCGGCGAGCGGGAGCCCTACGAGCAGTACTTC.